A single sample gave rise to the 5 T cell receptor beta chains below, sequenced in a study of blood T cells in healthy people across ages. Primed by a sample-barcoded 5' primer and a J-beta primer mix, a second PCR proceeded for 7 to 11 cycles. TCRdb ran MiXCR on the 5' RACE reads and lists one entry per CDR3 protein. Of under 1 million distinct CDR3 sequences listed, more than 40% were seen once; the top ten hold around 21%. The sequenced sample consisted of blood. The origin of the receptors is a man in his 60s in good health.

The chain has TRBV27 and TRBJ2-7; tentatively, D is TRBD1 or TRBD2 (6 bases each). The J call may be wrong; the DNA end is better matched by TRBJ2-5. CDR3 length equals 14 residues. CDR1 and CDR2 from the germline V gene are MNHEY and SMNVEV (reference sequence). The CDR3 DNA sequence: TGTGCCAGCAGTTTATCGCCGGGGGCAGAGACCCAGTACTTC. This codes for CASSLSPGAETQYF.

Here the CDR3 reads CASSPLGGLDGQFF. DNA of the CDR3: TGTGCCAGCAGCCCCCTGGGCGGCCTCGATGGGCAGTTCTTC. The V and J genes are TRBV6-5 and TRBJ2-1, with D unclear. This CDR3 region has 14 residues. Per the germline V gene, CDR1 is MNHEY and CDR2 is SVGAGI. Trimming shortened V by 6 bases and J by 12 bases, and 21 bases separated the two germline ends.

A few counts support this clonotype. The chain links TRBV28 to TRBJ2-5, with 10 bases aligning to TRBD2. This CDR3 is built from 15 residues. Germline V gene lookup returns CDR1 MDHEN and CDR2 SYDVKM. The V gene end was trimmed by 7 bases and the J gene end by 5 bases; junction bases not matched to a gene: 10. The CDR3 DNA follows: TGTGCCAGCAAACTAGCGGGGACCTACCCCGAGACCCAGTACTTC. It codes for CASKLAGTYPETQYF. The entire variable domain, with the rest obtained from reference TRBV28 and TRBJ2-5, is as follows: DVKVTQSSRYLVKRTGEKVFLECVQDMDHENMFWYRQDPGLGLRLIYFSYDVKMKEKGDIPEGYSVSREKKERFSLILESASTNQTSMYLCASKLAGTYPETQYFGPGTRLLVL.

V usage is TRBV5-1 and J usage is TRBJ2-3, with a weak D call TRBD1 (6 bases). This CDR3 has 15 amino acids. CDR1 is SGHRS and CDR2 is YFSETQ in the germline V gene. With 4 bases removed from V and 14 bases from J, the gap between germline ends came to 26 bases. The CDR3 DNA follows: TGCGCCAGCAGCCAGAATTACGTCCGGGACACCCGGGCGTATTTT. Translated, it gives CASSQNYVRDTRAYF. Filled out from reference TRBV5-1 and TRBJ2-3, the complete variable domain reads KAGVTQTPRYLIKTRGQQVTLSCSPISGHRSVSWYQQTPGQGLQFLFEYFSETQRNKGNFPGRFSGRQFSNSRSEMNVSTLELGDSALYLCASSQNYVRDTRAYFGPGTRLTVL.

The chain recombines TRBV12-3 or TRBV12-4 with TRBJ2-5; perhaps TRBD1 as D (5 bases). The CDR3 spans 13 residues. The V end was cut by 4 bases, the J end by 4 bases, with 10 bases between. In nucleotides, the CDR3 is TGTGCCAGCAGTTCTTCAGGGCCAGAGACCCAGTACTTC. Amino acid sequence: CASSSSGPETQYF.